The 16 T cell receptor beta chains reported below all come from one sample, sequenced in a study of CD8 T cells in ankylosing spondylitis. TCRdb independently ran MiXCR on the 5' RACE reads; one entry per CDR3 protein. This table holds about 190,000 distinct CDR3 sequences, around 13% found once. The sequencing sample was made of blood, either unsorted or a sorted T cell fraction (not recorded which). These receptors came from a female donor with ankylosing spondylitis or in good health (not recorded which).

The chain has TRBV7-2 and TRBJ2-3, with unresolved D. V was trimmed by 0 bases and J by 5 bases, leaving 6 bases between them. This CDR3 comprises 13 residues. CDR1 and CDR2 from the germline V gene are SGHTA and FQGNSA. CDR3 protein: CASSLARKDTQYF. CDR3 nucleotide sequence: TGTGCCAGCAGCTTAGCGCGTAAAGATACGCAGTATTTT.

On this clonotype itself: This may be a read error, as it is one base from a much larger clone. Because the CDR3 is missing its conserved closing phenylalanine or tryptophan, this is likely a read error. The chain employs TRBV7-9 and TRBJ2-7; 7 positions agree with TRBD2. The CDR3 has 15 residues. Per germline, CDR1 SEHNR and CDR2 FQNEAQ (reference sequence). V trimming: 8 bases; J trimming: 3 bases; junction bases outside the gene matches: 13. In DNA form, the CDR3 reads TGTGCCAGCCAGAACGGGGCGGGAGTGGACTACGAGCAGTACATC. Amino acids: CASQNGAGVDYEQYI.

The chain joins TRBV7-9 to TRBJ1-6, with 8 bases fitting TRBD1. Germline V gene lookup returns CDR1 SEHNR and CDR2 FQNEAQ (reference sequence). The CDR3 is made up of 12 amino acids. J lost 10 bases, V lost 7 bases, and 3 bases had no gene match. CDR3 DNA sequence: TGTGCCAGCACCCAGGGGGCCTCACCCCTCCACTTT. Protein: CASTQGASPLHF. The whole variable domain, remainder taken from reference TRBV7-9 and TRBJ1-6, is DTGVSQNPRHKITKRGQNVTFRCDPISEHNRLYWYRQTLGQGPEFLTYFQNEAQLEKSRLLSDRFSAERPKGSFSTLEIQRTEQGDSAMYLCASTQGASPLHFGNGTRLTVT.

This clonotype was recorded many times. This chain links TRBV12-3 or TRBV12-4 with TRBJ2-7; 7 nucleotides line up with TRBD1. The CDR3 extends over 13 amino acids. The V and J ends lost 6 bases and 3 bases, in that order; junction bases with no gene match: 5. CDR3 bases: TGTGCCAGCAGCCCGGGACAGTACTACGAGCAGTACTTC. It specifies CASSPGQYYEQYF.

J is TRBJ1-5 and V is TRBV25-1; unclear D gene. The CDR3 length is 14 residues. CDR1 is MGHDK and CDR2 is SYGVNS in the germline V gene. Between the trimmed V and J ends, which lost 6 bases and 2 bases, there was a span of 11 bases. CDR3 nucleotide sequence: TGTGCCAGCAGCCCTTTTGGAGGCAATCAGCCCCAGCATTTT. This translates into CASSPFGGNQPQHF.

This clonotype occurred many times. The rearrangement joins TRBV10-3 to TRBJ2-7; D is possibly TRBD1 (5 bases). Trimming stripped 9 bases from V and 3 bases from J, with 18 bases between. The CDR3 loop spans 14 amino acids. Germline CDR1 reads ENHRY; CDR2 reads SYGVKD. The CDR3 nucleotides are TGTGCCATTATGACAGAAGGTATCAACTACGAGCAGTACTTC. Amino acids: CAIMTEGINYEQYF.

Comment on this clonotype: This sequence may be a read error, since a much larger clone differs from it by one base. The chain is built from TRBV12-3 or TRBV12-4 and TRBJ1-3; 7 bases agree with TRBD1. The CDR3 totals 14 residues. CDR3 nucleotide sequence: TGTGGCAGCAGTCTGACAGGGCAGGATAACACCATATATTTT. This sequence encodes CGSSLTGQDNTIYF.

The table lists this clonotype with a count of one. The gene calls are TRBV19 and TRBJ2-3, with a tentative D call TRBD2 (5 bases). This CDR3 is built from 12 residues. Trimming pared 7 bases from V and 6 bases from J, leaving 11 bases between. CDR1 and CDR2 (germline): LNHDA, SQIVND (reference sequence). The chain's CDR3 is CASNLAGDTQYF. The CDR3 DNA sequence: TGTGCCAGTAATCTAGCCGGTGATACGCAGTATTTT.

This clonotype has ten or more counts. J is TRBJ1-4 and V is TRBV12-3 or TRBV12-4; 9 bases are shared with TRBD1. The CDR3 covers 15 residues. V lost 3 bases to trimming and J lost 1 base; unmatched junction nucleotides: 0. CDR3: CASSLTGGTNEKLFF. DNA of the CDR3: TGTGCCAGCAGTTTGACAGGGGGAACTAATGAAAAACTGTTTTTT.

This clonotype was picked up many times. The V and J genes are TRBV4-2 and TRBJ1-4; tentative D call: TRBD1 (5 bases). V lost 0 bases and J 5 bases, leaving 7 bases between the germline ends. Germline loops: CDR1 LGHNA, CDR2 YNFKEQ. The CDR3 has 14 amino acids. The CDR3 loop is CASSQDGGNEKLFF. The CDR3 DNA is TGTGCCAGCAGCCAAGATGGGGGAAATGAAAAACTGTTTTTT.

This clonotype was counted ten times or more. J is TRBJ2-7 and V is TRBV5-1; D gene ambiguous. V gave up 1 base and J gave up 2 bases, with 13 bases separating them. CDR1 is SGHRS, CDR2 YFSETQ, per germline. The CDR3 runs 15 residues. The CDR3 coding sequence is TGCGCCAGCAGCTTGAGCTCTAGACAAGCCTACGAGCAGTACTTC. The encoded protein is CASSLSSRQAYEQYF.

This clonotype was picked up many times. J is TRBJ1-2 and V is TRBV6-1, with 7 positions matching TRBD1. The CDR3 extends over 16 amino acids. With V trimmed by 5 bases and J by 8 bases, 17 bases remained unmatched. Germline V gives CDR1 MNHNS, CDR2 SASEGT. For the CDR3, the DNA is TGTGCCAGCAGTCCTTACTCGACAGGGTTGGGAGGAGGCTACACCTTC. Residues: CASSPYSTGLGGGYTF.

With respect to this clonotype: Being one base from a much bigger clone, this may be a read error. The genes are TRBV5-6 and TRBJ1-4; D is perhaps TRBD1 (5 bases). The CDR3 is 13 residues long. Trimming took 2 bases from V and 9 from J, leaving 11 bases between them. The germline gives CDR1 SGHDT, CDR2 YYEEEE. In DNA form, the CDR3 reads TGTGCCAGCAGCTTAGGCTCAGGGAAAAAACTGTTTTTT. This codes for CASSLGSGKKLFF. The whole variable domain, remainder taken from reference TRBV5-6 and TRBJ1-4, is DAGVTQSPTHLIKTRGQQVTLRCSPKSGHDTVSWYQQALGQGPQFIFQYYEEEERQRGNFPDRFSGHQFPNYSSELNVNALLLGDSALYLCASSLGSGKKLFFGSGTQLSVL.

This clonotype was recorded a few times. The gene calls are TRBV20-1 and TRBJ2-3; a weak D match, TRBD2 (7 bases). V was shortened by 3 bases and J by 4 bases, with 17 bases between the two germline ends. The V gene's germline CDR1 is DFQATT and CDR2 SNEGSKA (reference sequence). This CDR3 has 15 amino acids. The CDR3 spells CSASPLGGRPDTQYF. In DNA form, the CDR3 reads TGCAGTGCTAGCCCCCTGGGGGGGCGACCAGATACGCAGTATTTT.

This clonotype was seen only a few times. This chain uses TRBV6-1 with TRBJ1-2; 7 bases agree with TRBD1. Germline V lookup: CDR1 MNHNS, CDR2 SASEGT. The CDR3 runs 14 residues. Trimming removed 6 bases from V and 3 bases from J; junction bases left unmatched: 7. CDR3 bases: TGTGCCAGCAGCCCAAGGACAGGCTACTATGGCTACACCTTC. Amino acid sequence: CASSPRTGYYGYTF.

This chain connects TRBV15 to TRBJ2-6, with D hard to call. Germline CDR1 is LNHNV and CDR2 is YYDKDF (reference sequence). Trimming cost V 0 bases and J 4 bases, with 13 bases left between them. The CDR3 spans 17 residues. DNA for the CDR3: TGTGCCACCAGCAGAGATCTCATCCAGTCGGGGGCCAACGTCCTGACTTTC. Protein product: CATSRDLIQSGANVLTF.